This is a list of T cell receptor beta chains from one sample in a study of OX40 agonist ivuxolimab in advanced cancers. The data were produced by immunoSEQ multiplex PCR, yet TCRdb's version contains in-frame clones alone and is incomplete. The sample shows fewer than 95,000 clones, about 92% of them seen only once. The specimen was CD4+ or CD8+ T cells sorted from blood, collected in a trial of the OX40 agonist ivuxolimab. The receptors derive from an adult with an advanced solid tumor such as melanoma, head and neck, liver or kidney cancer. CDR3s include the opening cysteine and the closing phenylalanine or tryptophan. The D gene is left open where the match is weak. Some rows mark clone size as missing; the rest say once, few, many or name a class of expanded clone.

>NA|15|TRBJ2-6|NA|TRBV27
CASGLSLSGANVLTF
TGTGCCAGCGGATTAAGTCTCTCTGGGGCCAACGTCCTGACTTTC
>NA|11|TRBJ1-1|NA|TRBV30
CAWRQGPEAFF
TGTGCCTGGAGACAGGGACCTGAAGCTTTCTTT
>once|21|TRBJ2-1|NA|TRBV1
CTSSPRTFEGLAGGIYNEQFF
TGCACCAGCAGCCCCCGCACTTTCGAAGGACTAGCGGGAGGAATCTACAATGAGCAGTTCTTC
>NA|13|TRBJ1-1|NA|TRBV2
CASSEGLNTEAFF
TGTGCCAGCAGTGAGGGGTTGAACACTGAAGCTTTCTTT
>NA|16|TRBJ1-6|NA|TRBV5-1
CASSFGTAIVDSPLHF
TGCGCCAGCAGCTTTGGGACCGCCATTGTAGATTCACCCCTCCACTTT
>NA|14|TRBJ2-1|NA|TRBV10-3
CAISGQSSYNEQFF
TGTGCCATCAGTGGACAGAGCTCCTACAATGAGCAGTTCTTC
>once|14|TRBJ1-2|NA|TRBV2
CASRLREIDYGYTF
TGTGCCAGCAGGCTCAGGGAAATCGACTATGGCTACACCTTC
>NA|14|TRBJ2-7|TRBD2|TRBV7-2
CASSSGGVGYEQYF
TGTGCCAGCAGCTCGGGGGGGGTCGGCTACGAGCAGTACTTC
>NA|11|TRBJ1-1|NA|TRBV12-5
CASGWDTEAFF
TGTGCTAGTGGTTGGGACACTGAAGCTTTCTTT
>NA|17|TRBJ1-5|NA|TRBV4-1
CASSQEGGLLSNQPQHF
TGCGCCAGCAGCCAAGAGGGAGGACTCCTAAGCAATCAGCCCCAGCATTTT
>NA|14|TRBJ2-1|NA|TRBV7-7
CASSLGGELAEQFF
TGTGCCAGCAGCTTAGGCGGGGAACTAGCAGAGCAGTTCTTC
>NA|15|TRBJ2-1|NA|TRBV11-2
CASSLGQRRTNEQFF
TGTGCCAGCAGCCTTGGCCAGCGCCGTACAAATGAGCAGTTCTTC